A single sample is the source of the 14 T cell receptor beta chains below, sequenced in a study of T cell responses to AZD1222 COVID-19 vaccine. The protocol was immunoSEQ multiplex PCR, while the TCRdb copy is restricted to in-frame clones and leaves out a portion. The sample lists just over 90,000 clones, 75% to 90% occurring once. The specimen was peripheral blood, collected 28 days after the second AZD1222 dose. The receptor set was obtained from an adult who received the AZD1222 COVID-19 vaccine.

The chain has TRBV4-2 and TRBJ1-6; D uncertain. The CDR3 contains 16 residues. Germline V gene data show CDR1 as LGHNA and CDR2 as YNFKEQ. The V end was cut by 0 bases, the J end by 0 bases, with 6 bases between. Written as DNA, the CDR3 is TGTGCCAGCAGCCAAGACCATTACTCCTATAATTCACCCCTCCACTTT. Translation: CASSQDHYSYNSPLHF.

The rearrangement links TRBV2 to TRBJ2-3, with D perhaps TRBD2 (5 bases). The germline V and J ends were trimmed by 8 bases and 10 bases, with 19 bases remaining between them. Germline V lookup: CDR1 SNHLY, CDR2 FYNNEI. CDR3 length equals 13 residues. The CDR3: CASLEARRMSQYF. CDR3 nucleotide sequence: TGTGCCAGCTTGGAGGCGCGGCGAATGTCGCAGTATTTT.

The CDR3 region is CASSLDGDNSPLHF. The CDR3 bases are TGTGCCAGCAGCCTGGACGGGGATAATTCACCCCTCCACTTT. The chain has TRBV3-1 (or the pseudogene TRBV3-2) and TRBJ1-6; D unclear. Trimming removed 4 bases from V and 5 bases from J, with 9 bases in between. The CDR3 runs to 14 residues. CDR1 and CDR2 (germline): LGHDT, YNNKEL (reference sequence).

This CDR3 is CASSPPSRAFGEQYF. For the CDR3, the DNA is TGTGCCAGCTCACCACCGTCCAGGGCGTTCGGGGAGCAGTACTTC. The gene calls are TRBV18 and TRBJ2-7; tentatively, D is TRBD1 (5 bases). The CDR3 runs 15 residues. Germline values: CDR1 KGHSH, CDR2 LQKENI. V shed 0 bases and J shed 7 bases, with 16 bases lying between them.

The J gene is TRBJ2-1, the V gene TRBV5-8; 7 bases align to TRBD1. The CDR3 spans 16 residues. Germline-derived CDR1 and CDR2 are SGHTS and YDEGEE. The V and J ends lost 0 bases and 8 bases, in that order; junction bases with no gene match: 11. The CDR3 bases are TGTGCCAGCAGCTTGGAGGGGACAGTGGGGTATGATGAGCAGTTCTTC. This gives the protein CASSLEGTVGYDEQFF.

The chain employs TRBV28 and TRBJ1-5, with D tentatively TRBD1 (5 bases). This CDR3 contains 15 residues. Per the germline V gene, CDR1 is MDHEN and CDR2 is SYDVKM. V was shortened by 3 bases and J by 4 bases, with 13 bases between the two germline ends. The CDR3 spells CASSLPGLGNQPQHF. The CDR3 DNA follows: TGTGCCAGCAGTTTGCCAGGGTTAGGAAATCAGCCCCAGCATTTT.

Here the CDR3 reads CASSPGETRSSYEQYF. The CDR3 nucleotides read TGTGCCAGCAGCCCTGGGGAAACTAGGAGCTCCTACGAGCAGTACTTC. The V and J genes are TRBV11-2 and TRBJ2-7; D possibly corresponds to TRBD2 (5 bases). The CDR3 is made up of 16 amino acids. Per the germline V gene, CDR1 is SGHAT and CDR2 is FQNNGV. Trimming cost V 5 bases and J 0 bases, with 17 bases left between them.

The J gene is TRBJ2-3, the V gene TRBV6-1; D gene uncertain. Germline V gene lookup returns CDR1 MNHNS and CDR2 SASEGT. V lost 6 bases, J lost 4 bases, and 11 bases lay in between. This CDR3 region has 13 residues. CDR3 nucleotides: TGTGCCAGCAGAATTGGGCTCCCAGATACGCAGTATTTT. Its protein is CASRIGLPDTQYF.

This chain uses TRBV5-1 with TRBJ2-5; TRBD2 agrees at 9 bases. J gave up 5 bases and V 3 bases, and 5 bases lay outside the gene matches. Germline V gene data show CDR1 as SGHRS and CDR2 as YFSETQ. This CDR3 contains 14 residues. The DNA of the CDR3 is TGCGCCAGCAGCTCATGGACTAGCGTCGAGACCCAGTACTTC. This codes for CASSSWTSVETQYF.

CDR3 DNA: TGTGCCACCAGCCGAACTACCCTAGCGGGAGCCTACAATGAGCAGTTCTTC. Its protein is CATSRTTLAGAYNEQFF. The V gene is TRBV15, the J gene TRBJ2-1; 10 bases fit TRBD2. The CDR3 covers 17 residues. Germline CDR1 and CDR2: LNHNV and YYDKDF (reference sequence). J lost 2 bases, V lost 5 bases, and 9 bases had no gene match.

CDR3 nucleotide sequence: TGTGCCAGTAGTAACAGGGGCACTGAAGCTTTCTTT. Its protein product is CASSNRGTEAFF. The genes are TRBV19 and TRBJ1-1; 7 bases are a match to TRBD1. V gave up 4 bases and J gave up 4 bases; unmatched junction bases: 0. This CDR3 region has 12 residues. Germline V lookup: CDR1 LNHDA, CDR2 SQIVND (reference sequence).

The chain couples TRBV5-1 to TRBJ1-2, with 8 bases matching TRBD1. The CDR3 has 14 amino acids. Germline lookup yields CDR1 SGHRS and CDR2 YFSETQ. V trimming: 0 bases; J trimming: 8 bases; junction bases outside the gene matches: 6. CDR3: CASSLEQGARGYTF. The CDR3 DNA reads as TGCGCCAGCAGCTTGGAGCAGGGGGCGCGGGGCTACACCTTC.

The chain links TRBV9 to TRBJ1-3; possibly TRBD1 for D (5 bases). CDR1 SGDLS and CDR2 YYNGEE come from the germline V gene. V was clipped by 0 bases and J by 0 bases, with 7 bases between them. CDR3 length: 15 residues. For the CDR3, the DNA is TGTGCCAGCAGCGTAGGACAGAGCTCTGGAAACACCATATATTTT. Translation gives CASSVGQSSGNTIYF.

This chain's CDR3 is CAWSDPPDMYETQYF. The CDR3 nucleotides read TGTGCCTGGAGTGACCCTCCTGACATGTATGAGACCCAGTACTTC. The rearrangement links TRBV30 to TRBJ2-5; no clear D. This CDR3 contains 15 residues. Germline values: CDR1 GTSNPN, CDR2 SVGIG (reference sequence). Trimming stripped 1 base from V and 5 bases from J, with 17 bases between. The full variable domain, its missing parts supplied by reference TRBV30 and TRBJ2-5, is SQTIHQWPATLVQPVGSPLSLECTVEGTSNPNLYWYRQAAGRGLQLLFYSVGIGQISSEVPQNLSASRPQDRQFILSSKKLLLSDSGFYLCAWSDPPDMYETQYFGPGTRLLVL.